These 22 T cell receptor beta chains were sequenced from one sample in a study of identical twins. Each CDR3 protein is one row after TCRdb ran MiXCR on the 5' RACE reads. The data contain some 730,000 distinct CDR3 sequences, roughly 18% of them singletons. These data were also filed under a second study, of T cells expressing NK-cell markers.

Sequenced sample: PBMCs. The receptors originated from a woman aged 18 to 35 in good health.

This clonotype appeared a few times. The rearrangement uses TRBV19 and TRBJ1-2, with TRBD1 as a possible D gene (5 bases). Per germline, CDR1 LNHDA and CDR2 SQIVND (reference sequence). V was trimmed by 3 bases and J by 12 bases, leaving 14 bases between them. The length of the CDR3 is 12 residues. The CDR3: CASSIRGLGHTF. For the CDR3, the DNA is TGTGCCAGTAGTATTAGGGGATTGGGCCACACCTTC.

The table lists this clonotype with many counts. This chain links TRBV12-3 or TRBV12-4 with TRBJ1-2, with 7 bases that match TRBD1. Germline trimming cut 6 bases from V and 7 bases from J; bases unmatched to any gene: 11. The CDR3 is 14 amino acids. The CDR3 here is CASRYNRGSGGYTF. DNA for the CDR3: TGTGCCAGCAGATATAACAGGGGATCGGGTGGCTACACCTTC.

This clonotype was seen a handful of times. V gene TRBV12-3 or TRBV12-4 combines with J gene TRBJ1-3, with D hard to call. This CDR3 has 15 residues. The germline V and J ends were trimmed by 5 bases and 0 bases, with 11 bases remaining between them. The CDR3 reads CASSPSAYSGNTIYF. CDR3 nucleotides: TGTGCCAGCAGTCCATCAGCTTACTCTGGAAACACCATATATTTT.

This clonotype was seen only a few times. The CDR3 loop is CAWRLAGVETQYF. In nucleotides, the CDR3 is TGTGCCTGGAGGTTAGCGGGAGTTGAGACCCAGTACTTC. This rearrangement joins TRBV30 to TRBJ2-5, with 9 bases that match TRBD2. Germline-derived CDR1 and CDR2 are GTSNPN and SVGIG (reference sequence). This CDR3 region has 13 residues. The junction had 4 bases not matched to a gene; V was cut back by 3 bases and J by 5 bases.

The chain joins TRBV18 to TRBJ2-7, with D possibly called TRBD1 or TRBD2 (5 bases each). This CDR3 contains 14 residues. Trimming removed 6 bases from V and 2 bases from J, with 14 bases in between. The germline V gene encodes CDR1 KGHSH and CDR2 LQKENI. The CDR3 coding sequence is TGTGCCAGCTCCAAAAGGGACGGTGCCTACGAGCAGTACTTC. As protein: CASSKRDGAYEQYF.

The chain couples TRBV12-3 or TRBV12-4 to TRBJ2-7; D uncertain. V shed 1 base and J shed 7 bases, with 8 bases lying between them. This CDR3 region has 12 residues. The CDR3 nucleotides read TGTGCCAGCAGTTTAGTCCCCGGGGAGCAGTACTTC. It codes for CASSLVPGEQYF.

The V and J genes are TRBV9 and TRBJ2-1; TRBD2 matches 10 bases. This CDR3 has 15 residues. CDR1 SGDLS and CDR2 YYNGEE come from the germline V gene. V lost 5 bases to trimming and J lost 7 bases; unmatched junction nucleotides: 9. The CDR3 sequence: CASSGSGRAENEQFF. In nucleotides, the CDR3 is TGTGCCAGCAGTGGAAGCGGGAGGGCCGAAAATGAGCAGTTCTTC.

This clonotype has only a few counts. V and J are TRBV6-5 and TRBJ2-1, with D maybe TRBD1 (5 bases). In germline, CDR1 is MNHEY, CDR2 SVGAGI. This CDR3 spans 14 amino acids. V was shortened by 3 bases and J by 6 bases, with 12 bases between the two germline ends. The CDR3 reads CASSYLGPANEQFF. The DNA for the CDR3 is TGTGCCAGCAGTTATTTGGGGCCGGCCAATGAGCAGTTCTTC.

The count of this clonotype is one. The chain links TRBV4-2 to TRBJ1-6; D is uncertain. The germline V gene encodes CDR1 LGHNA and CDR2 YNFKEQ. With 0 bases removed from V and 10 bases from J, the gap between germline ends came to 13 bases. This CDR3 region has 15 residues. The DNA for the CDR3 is TGTGCCAGCAGCCAAGATGAGGGAGGTGGCTCACCCCTCCACTTT. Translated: CASSQDEGGGSPLHF.

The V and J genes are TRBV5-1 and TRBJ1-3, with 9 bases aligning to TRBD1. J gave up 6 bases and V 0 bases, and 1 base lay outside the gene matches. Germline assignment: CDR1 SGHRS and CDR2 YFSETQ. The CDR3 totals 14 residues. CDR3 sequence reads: CASSLVQGANTIYF. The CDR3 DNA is TGCGCCAGCAGCTTGGTACAGGGGGCAAACACCATATATTTT.

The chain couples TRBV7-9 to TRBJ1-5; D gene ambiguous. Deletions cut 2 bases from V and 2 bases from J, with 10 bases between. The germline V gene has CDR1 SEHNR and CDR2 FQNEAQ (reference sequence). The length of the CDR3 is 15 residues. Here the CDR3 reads CASSLRRRGNQPQHF. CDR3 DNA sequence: TGTGCCAGCAGCTTACGCAGGAGAGGCAATCAGCCCCAGCATTTT.

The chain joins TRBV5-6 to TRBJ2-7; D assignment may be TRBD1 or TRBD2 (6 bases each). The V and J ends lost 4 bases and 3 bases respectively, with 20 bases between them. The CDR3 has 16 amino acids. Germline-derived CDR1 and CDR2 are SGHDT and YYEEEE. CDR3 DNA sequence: TGTGCCAGCAGCAATGGCCTCGGGGGCCCCTTCTACGAGCAGTACTTC. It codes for CASSNGLGGPFYEQYF.

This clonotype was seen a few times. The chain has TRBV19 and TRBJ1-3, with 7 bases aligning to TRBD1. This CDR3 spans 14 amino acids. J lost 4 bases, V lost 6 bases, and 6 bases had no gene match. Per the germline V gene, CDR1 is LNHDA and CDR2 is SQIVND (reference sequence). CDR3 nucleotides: TGTGCCAGTAGGAACCGGGACAGCGGAAACACCATATATTTT. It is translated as CASRNRDSGNTIYF.

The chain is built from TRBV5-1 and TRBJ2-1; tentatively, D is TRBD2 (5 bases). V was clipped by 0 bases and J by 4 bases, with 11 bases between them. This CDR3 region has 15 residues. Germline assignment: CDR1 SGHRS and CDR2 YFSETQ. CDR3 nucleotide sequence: TGCGCCAGCAGCTTGGACGGGGATTTTTACAATGAGCAGTTCTTC. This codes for CASSLDGDFYNEQFF.

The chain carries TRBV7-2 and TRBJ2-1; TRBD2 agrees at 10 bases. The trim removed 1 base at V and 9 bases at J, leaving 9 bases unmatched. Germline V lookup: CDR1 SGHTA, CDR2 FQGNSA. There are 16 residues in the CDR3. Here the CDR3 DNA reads TGTGCCAGCAGCTTAGTTTTTGAAGCGGGAGGGGGTGAGCAGTTCTTC. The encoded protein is CASSLVFEAGGGEQFF.

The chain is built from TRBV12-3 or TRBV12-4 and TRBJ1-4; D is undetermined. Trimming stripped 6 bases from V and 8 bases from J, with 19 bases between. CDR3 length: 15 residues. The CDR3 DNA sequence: TGTGCCAGCAGCTCGGGCAGGATCCGAGGGGAAAAACTGTTTTTT. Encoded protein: CASSSGRIRGEKLFF.

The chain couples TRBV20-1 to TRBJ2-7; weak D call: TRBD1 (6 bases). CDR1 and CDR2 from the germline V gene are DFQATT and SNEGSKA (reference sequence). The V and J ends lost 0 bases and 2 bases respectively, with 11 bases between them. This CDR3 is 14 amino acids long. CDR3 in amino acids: CSARDPRTAYEQYF. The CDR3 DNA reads TGCAGTGCTAGAGATCCTCGGACAGCCTACGAGCAGTACTTC.

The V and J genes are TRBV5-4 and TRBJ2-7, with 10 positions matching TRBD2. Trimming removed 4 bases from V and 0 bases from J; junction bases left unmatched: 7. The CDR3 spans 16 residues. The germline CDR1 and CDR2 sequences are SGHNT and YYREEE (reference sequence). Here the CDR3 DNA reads TGTGCCAGCAGCAGAATAGCGGGAGGCCTCTCCTACGAGCAGTACTTC. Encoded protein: CASSRIAGGLSYEQYF.

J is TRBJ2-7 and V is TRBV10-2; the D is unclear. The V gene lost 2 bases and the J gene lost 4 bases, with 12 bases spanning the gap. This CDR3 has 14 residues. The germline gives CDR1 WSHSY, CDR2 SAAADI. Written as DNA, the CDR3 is TGCGCCAGCAGTGAGCTCGGGTTTGGGTACGAGCAGTACTTC. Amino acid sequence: CASSELGFGYEQYF.

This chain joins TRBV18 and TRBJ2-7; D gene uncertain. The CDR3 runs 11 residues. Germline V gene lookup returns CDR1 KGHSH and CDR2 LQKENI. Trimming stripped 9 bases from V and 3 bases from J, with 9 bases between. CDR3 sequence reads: CARRELYEQYF. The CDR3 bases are TGTGCCAGACGAGAACTCTACGAGCAGTACTTC.

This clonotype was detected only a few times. Written as DNA, the CDR3 is TGTGCCAGCAGCCCATTTACGGTAAGGTCCTACGAGCAGTACTTC. Its translation: CASSPFTVRSYEQYF. The rearrangement uses TRBV21-1 and TRBJ2-7. TRBV21-1 is a listed pseudogene. The CDR3 spans 15 residues.

The CDR3 DNA reads TGCAGTGCTGGCCGTCCTCTAGCGCAAGAGCAGTTCTTC. It yields the protein CSAGRPLAQEQFF. The chain carries TRBV20-1 and TRBJ2-1; maybe TRBD2 (6 bases). The V gene's germline CDR1 is DFQATT and CDR2 SNEGSKA (reference sequence). The ends were cut back, 5 bases at V and 10 bases at J, with 18 bases in the middle. This CDR3 region has 13 residues.